The 26 T cell receptor beta chains given below trace back to one sample, sequenced in a study of T cells after yellow fever vaccination. TCRdb analysed the 5' RACE reads with MiXCR anew, one entry per CDR3 protein. The table has over 110,000 distinct CDR3 sequences, 7.7% seen once. Sequencing was performed on CD4+ T cells sorted from PBMCs, taken 5 days after the yellow fever booster vaccination. All receptors derive from a man aged 30-40 years who received the YFV17D yellow fever vaccine.

This clonotype was seen more than once but under ten times. This chain joins TRBV5-1 and TRBJ2-1, with 11 bases fitting TRBD2. Germline V lookup: CDR1 SGHRS, CDR2 YFSETQ. The CDR3 is made up of 16 amino acids. V lost 4 bases and J lost 4; bases outside the gene matches: 7. CDR3 region: CASSLAGGGYYNEQFF. The CDR3 DNA is TGCGCCAGCAGCCTAGCGGGAGGTGGATATTACAATGAGCAGTTCTTC.

This clonotype was recorded at least ten times. This chain uses TRBV7-2 with TRBJ1-5; 7 positions agree with TRBD1. Trimming at V came to 4 bases and at J to 6 bases, leaving 6 bases not matched to a gene. Germline V lookup: CDR1 SGHTA, CDR2 FQGNSA. The CDR3 spans 14 residues. CDR3 DNA sequence: TGTGCCAGCAGCTCAGACAGGGTTTCTCAGCCCCAGCATTTT. It is translated as CASSSDRVSQPQHF.

There are many counts of this clonotype. The J gene is TRBJ1-1, the V gene TRBV5-1; D remains unclear. This CDR3 contains 14 residues. CDR1 is SGHRS and CDR2 is YFSETQ in the germline V gene. V lost 4 bases and J 1 base, leaving 11 bases between the germline ends. The CDR3 is CASSPEAGNTEAFF. CDR3 bases: TGCGCCAGCAGCCCGGAGGCGGGGAACACTGAAGCTTTCTTT. The entire variable domain, with the rest obtained from reference TRBV5-1 and TRBJ1-1, is as follows: KAGVTQTPRYLIKTRGQQVTLSCSPISGHRSVSWYQQTPGQGLQFLFEYFSETQRNKGNFPGRFSGRQFSNSRSEMNVSTLELGDSALYLCASSPEAGNTEAFFGQGTRLTVV.

This clonotype was detected only a few times. This rearrangement joins TRBV5-4 to TRBJ2-7; 7 bases match TRBD2. Germline V CDR1 and CDR2: SGHNT, YYREEE (reference sequence). After removal of 4 bases from V and 6 bases from J, the junction contained 10 bases not matched to a gene. CDR3 length equals 14 residues. The CDR3 sequence: CASSQAGARGEQYF. CDR3 sequence (DNA): TGTGCCAGCAGCCAGGCGGGAGCCCGGGGCGAGCAGTACTTC.

Ten or more counts support this clonotype. The chain is built from TRBV24-1 and TRBJ2-2; D is unresolved. Germline CDR1 and CDR2: KGHDR and SFDVKD. CDR3 length: 16 amino acids. V lost 3 bases, J lost 7 bases, and 17 bases lay in between. This chain's CDR3 is CATSDVKGRVGGELFF. The CDR3 nucleotides read TGTGCCACCAGTGATGTGAAGGGTCGGGTCGGCGGGGAGCTGTTTTTT.

In its sample, this clonotype was seen a few times. The chain has TRBV20-1 and TRBJ2-7; TRBD1 might be the D (5 bases). V lost 6 bases and J lost 3, with 12 bases in between. CDR1 and CDR2 (germline): DFQATT, SNEGSKA (reference sequence). There are 12 residues in the CDR3. The CDR3 reads CSALQVRYEQYF. The CDR3 DNA sequence: TGCAGTGCCCTACAGGTTCGCTACGAGCAGTACTTC.

Ten or more counts support this clonotype. The V gene is TRBV12-5, the J gene TRBJ1-6; TRBD1 aligns across 8 bases. CDR1 LGHNT and CDR2 FRNRAP come from the germline V gene. The CDR3 contains 13 residues. The V and J ends lost 6 bases and 8 bases, in that order; junction bases with no gene match: 3. The CDR3 nucleotides are TGTGCTAGTGGGACAGGGGATTATTCACCCCTCCACTTT. Amino acid sequence: CASGTGDYSPLHF.

To note about this clonotype: Possible read error: a much larger clone is one base away. V usage is TRBV4-3 and J usage is TRBJ2-7; unclear D gene. The V end was cut by 4 bases, the J end by 6 bases, with 16 bases between. Germline-derived CDR1 and CDR2 are LGHNA and YSLEER. This CDR3 is built from 14 residues. The CDR3 spells CASSLTWATSEQYF. DNA of the CDR3: TGCGCCAGCAGCCTTACCTGGGCCACCTCCGAGCAGTACTTC.

This clonotype was detected ten times or more. The genes are TRBV20-1 and TRBJ2-2; D not certain. Germline loops: CDR1 DFQATT, CDR2 SNEGSKA (reference sequence). The V gene lost 0 bases and the J gene lost 7 bases, with 6 bases spanning the gap. CDR3 size: 12 residues. The CDR3 coding sequence is TGCAGTGCTAGAGATATGATCGGGGAGCTGTTTTTT. Its translation: CSARDMIGELFF.

The chain recombines TRBV25-1 with TRBJ2-7, with unresolved D. Germline V gene lookup returns CDR1 MGHDK and CDR2 SYGVNS. Trimming took off 6 bases at V and 2 bases at J, with 8 bases between the two ends. There are 12 residues in the CDR3. CDR3 residues: CASSHGTYEQYF. CDR3 nucleotides: TGTGCCAGCAGCCACGGAACCTACGAGCAGTACTTC.

This clonotype was detected ten times or more. A read error may account for a junction end that differs from germline. The chain couples TRBV3-1 to TRBJ1-2; D gene uncertain. Germline lookup yields CDR1 LGHDT and CDR2 YNNKEL (reference sequence). CDR3 length: 11 residues. The CDR3 nucleotides read TGTGCCAGCAGGCAAGAAGGACTCTACACCTTC. Residues: CASRQEGLYTF.

The V gene is TRBV20-1, the J gene TRBJ2-6, with a weak D call TRBD2 (7 bases). The V gene lost 3 bases and the J gene lost 2 bases, with 17 bases spanning the gap. The CDR3 contains 17 residues. Germline assignment: CDR1 DFQATT and CDR2 SNEGSKA (reference sequence). CDR3 DNA: TGCAGTGCTAGTGGGGGGGGGCGCTTGGCTGGGGCCAACGTCCTGACTTTC. This sequence encodes CSASGGGRLAGANVLTF.

This clonotype was detected ten times or more. The CDR3 region is CASSNPGSSYEQYF. The CDR3 DNA reads TGTGCCAGCAGCAATCCAGGGAGTTCCTACGAGCAGTACTTC. This chain joins TRBV6-1 and TRBJ2-7, with D perhaps assigned TRBD1 or TRBD2 (5 bases each). The CDR3 extends over 14 amino acids. V was shortened by 6 bases and J by 1 base, with 13 bases between the two germline ends. Per germline, CDR1 MNHNS and CDR2 SASEGT.

The gene calls are TRBV18 and TRBJ1-2; weak D call: TRBD1 (6 bases). The CDR3 loop spans 12 amino acids. Germline V gene sequence: CDR1 KGHSH, CDR2 LQKENI. V dropped 3 bases and J dropped 6 bases, with 8 bases sitting between them. CDR3 protein: CASSPRGDGYTF. The CDR3 nucleotides read TGTGCCAGCTCACCGAGGGGGGATGGCTACACCTTC.

V is TRBV3-1 and J is TRBJ2-2; no clear D gene. In germline, CDR1 is LGHDT, CDR2 YNNKEL (reference sequence). The CDR3 consists of 15 residues. The V end was cut by 1 base, the J end by 3 bases, with 9 bases between. In DNA, the CDR3 is TGTGCCAGCAGCCAAGTTATGGCCCACACCGGGGAGCTGTTTTTT. As protein: CASSQVMAHTGELFF.

This clonotype appeared many times. The V call is TRBV7-6, the J call TRBJ2-1, with TRBD2 matching over 11 bases. The CDR3 is 19 amino acids. The germline V gene has CDR1 SGHVS and CDR2 FNYEAQ. The ends lost 5 bases at V and 5 bases at J; junction bases unmatched: 17. The chain's CDR3 is CASSRAGATTSGNNNEQFF. CDR3 DNA sequence: TGTGCCAGCAGCCGCGCGGGGGCAACGACTAGCGGGAATAACAATGAGCAGTTCTTC.

The chain has TRBV20-1 and TRBJ2-6, with D perhaps being TRBD1 or TRBD2 (5 bases each). The CDR3 is 18 residues long. Germline-derived CDR1 and CDR2 are DFQATT and SNEGSKA (reference sequence). Trimming took off 4 bases at V and 0 bases at J, with 19 bases between the two ends. The CDR3 protein is CSANNFGTTISGANVLTF. Written as DNA, the CDR3 is TGCAGTGCTAATAATTTCGGGACCACAATCTCTGGGGCCAACGTCCTGACTTTC.

The table lists this clonotype with many counts. The DNA of the CDR3 is TGTGCCACCAGCAGAGATCTGGCGGGAGTGGTAAATGAGCAGTTCTTC. Amino acid sequence: CATSRDLAGVVNEQFF. The rearrangement links TRBV15 to TRBJ2-1; 7 nucleotides match TRBD2. CDR3 length equals 16 residues. The V gene end was trimmed by 0 bases and the J gene end by 7 bases; junction bases not matched to a gene: 9. Germline V gives CDR1 LNHNV, CDR2 YYDKDF (reference sequence).

This clonotype was recorded at least ten times. The genes are TRBV19 and TRBJ2-3; 9 nucleotides line up with TRBD2. V gave up 4 bases and J gave up 0 bases; unmatched junction bases: 8. CDR1 is LNHDA, CDR2 SQIVND, per germline (reference sequence). The length of the CDR3 is 17 residues. DNA of the CDR3: TGTGCCAGTAGTAACCCCGCCCTAGCGGGAAGCACAGATACGCAGTATTTT. Residues: CASSNPALAGSTDTQYF.

This clonotype came up many times. The chain has TRBV12-5 and TRBJ1-3; D not resolved. Trimming removed 9 bases from V and 0 bases from J, with 12 bases in between. Germline V gene sequence: CDR1 LGHNT, CDR2 FRNRAP. This CDR3 is built from 14 residues. This CDR3 reads CASFPEDSGNTIYF. The CDR3 region has the DNA TGTGCTAGCTTTCCGGAAGACTCTGGAAACACCATATATTTT.

This clonotype came up many times. The V and J genes are TRBV2 and TRBJ2-1; D remains unclear. Between the trimmed V and J ends, which lost 5 bases and 1 base, there was a span of 9 bases. The CDR3 consists of 14 residues. Germline V CDR1 and CDR2: SNHLY, FYNNEI. The DNA of the CDR3 is TGTGCCAGCAGTCGGGCTACATCCTACAATGAGCAGTTCTTC. It translates to CASSRATSYNEQFF.

This clonotype came up many times. The rearrangement joins TRBV20-1 to TRBJ2-5; D is unresolved. Germline CDR1 is DFQATT and CDR2 is SNEGSKA (reference sequence). CDR3 length equals 15 residues. Trimming removed 1 base from V and 1 base from J, with 13 bases in between. DNA for the CDR3: TGCAGTGCTAGAGCCTGGCGGTCTTCCCAAGAGACCCAGTACTTC. Residues: CSARAWRSSQETQYF.

This clonotype has a count of ten or more. CDR3: CASSSTGGGSEQYF. CDR3 coding DNA: TGTGCCAGCAGTTCGACAGGGGGTGGCTCCGAGCAGTACTTC. V gene TRBV6-5 combines with J gene TRBJ2-7, with 9 bases matching TRBD1. V was pared by 4 bases and J by 6 bases, with 7 bases of the junction left unmatched. The CDR3 extends over 14 amino acids. Germline loops: CDR1 MNHEY, CDR2 SVGAGI.

This clonotype has a count of ten or more. The rearrangement joins TRBV18 to TRBJ1-6; unclear D gene. CDR3 length: 13 amino acids. Germline lookup yields CDR1 KGHSH and CDR2 LQKENI. Trimming shortened V by 0 bases and J by 9 bases, and 6 bases separated the two germline ends. CDR3 in DNA: TGTGCCAGCTCACCACCGGGTCCTTCACCCCTCCACTTT. Protein: CASSPPGPSPLHF. Complete variable domain (other parts from reference TRBV18 and TRBJ1-6): NAGVMQNPRHLVRRRGQEARLRCSPMKGHSHVYWYRQLPEEGLKFMVYLQKENIIDESGMPKERFSAEFPKEGPSILRIQQVVRGDSAAYFCASSPPGPSPLHFGNGTRLTVT.

This clonotype was observed at least ten times. This chain links TRBV18 with TRBJ2-3; maybe TRBD1 (5 bases). CDR1 is KGHSH and CDR2 is LQKENI in the germline V gene. Trimming removed 6 bases at V and 3 bases at J, with 19 bases between. The CDR3 spans 16 residues. CDR3 coding DNA: TGTGCCAGCTCGCACCTTCAGGGAACAGCGACAGATACGCAGTATTTT. It encodes CASSHLQGTATDTQYF.

The rearrangement joins TRBV19 to TRBJ2-1; D is undetermined. Germline values: CDR1 LNHDA, CDR2 SQIVND (reference sequence). CDR3 length: 15 residues. V was trimmed by 6 bases and J by 0 bases, leaving 12 bases between them. The DNA of the CDR3 is TGTGCCAGTAGCCGACGCGAGAGCTCCTACAATGAGCAGTTCTTC. It is translated as CASSRRESSYNEQFF.